The sample holds a few counts of the clone carrying this T cell receptor beta chain. Its antigen remains unidentified. This record belongs to a study of identical twins. Broader study findings: Analyses of zero insertions could, in part, be confounded by invariant MAIT and iNKT cells.

Trimming took 3 bases from V and 5 from J, leaving 13 bases between them. The CDR3 spans 14 residues. The germline gives CDR1 SNHLY, CDR2 FYNNEI. TCRdb analysed the 5' RACE reads with MiXCR anew, one entry per CDR3 protein. The data contain approximately 490,000 distinct CDR3 sequences, around 20% of them singletons. Another study also made use of these data, one on yellow fever vaccine responses in identical twins.

Sequenced material: CD4+ T cells sorted from blood. This chain joins TRBV2 and TRBJ1-2; D is unresolved. The source is a young woman in good health. The CDR3 bases are TGTGCCAGCAGTGACTGGTCAATCTCGTATGGCTACACCTTC. This translates into CASSDWSISYGYTF.